Each of the 2 T cell receptor beta chains below was sequenced from the same sample in a study of blood T cell repertoires in COVID-19 (dated by TCRdb to between 2020 and 2021). The receptor library was made with the immunoSEQ multiplex PCR assay. In TCRdb, the immuneACCESS table is reduced to in-frame sequences with V and J assigned. These tables do not hold every clone; where another copy was compared, an unresolved V gene accounts for under half, and the others remain unexplained. The sample table shows under 250,000 clones, and approximately 88% are seen once. Of the sample, around 3.2% is held by the ten largest clones. The sequencing input was PBMCs or T cells enriched from blood (not recorded which). The receptors were sampled from a woman in her forties who had been exposed to COVID-19.

This clone was observed a few times. The chain carries TRBV4-2 and TRBJ1-1, with TRBD1 identical over 10 bases. The V gene's germline CDR1 is LGHNA and CDR2 YNFKEQ. V lost 6 bases and J lost 4; bases outside the gene matches: 5. This CDR3 has 14 amino acids. CDR3 DNA sequence: TGTGCCAGCAGTTTGGACAGGGGGAGCACTGAAGCTTTCTTT. It codes for CASSLDRGSTEAFF.

This chain uses TRBV5-1 with TRBJ2-3, with 7 bases matching TRBD1. V lost 2 bases and J lost 5; bases outside the gene matches: 8. CDR3 length: 15 amino acids. The germline V gene has CDR1 SGHRS and CDR2 YFSETQ. CDR3 coding DNA: TGCGCCAGCAGCTTACAAGCCGCAGGGGGAGATACGCAGTATTTT. Translation: CASSLQAAGGDTQYF.